The next 30 T cell receptor beta chains were all read from a single sample in a study of control samples from healthy donors and cancer patients (dated by TCRdb to 2018 to 2021). Libraries were prepared through the immunoSEQ multiplex PCR assay. Here the immuneACCESS table is served through TCRdb, limited to in-frame sequences with V and J called. Missing clones are a known gap in these copies; in checked studies unresolved V genes cover under half, and the rest lacks a known reason. The sample includes 150,000 or so clones, with around nine tenths observed a single time. The ten largest clones take up around 13% of the sample. Specimen: blood. Source of these receptors: a man between 25 and 39 years old in good health.

The chain joins TRBV10-3 to TRBJ2-1; D is perhaps TRBD1 (6 bases). Germline lookup yields CDR1 ENHRY and CDR2 SYGVKD. V was shortened by 3 bases and J by 7 bases, with 13 bases between the two germline ends. CDR3 length: 14 residues. The CDR3, as DNA: TGTGCCATCAGTGAACAGGGCCCCACAAATGAGCAGTTCTTC. This encodes CAISEQGPTNEQFF.

The V and J genes are TRBV7-9 and TRBJ2-3; D unclear. The CDR3 totals 13 residues. Trimming took 2 bases from V and 6 from J, leaving 9 bases between them. CDR1 is SEHNR, CDR2 FQNEAQ, per germline (reference sequence). The CDR3 nucleotides read TGTGCCAGCAGCTTACAGGAACGGGATACGCAGTATTTT. Protein product: CASSLQERDTQYF.

The gene calls are TRBV2 and TRBJ1-2; no definite D call. Germline assignment: CDR1 SNHLY and CDR2 FYNNEI. Trimming stripped 3 bases from V and 5 bases from J, with 16 bases between. CDR3 length: 15 amino acids. Here the CDR3 reads CASSDPKGMGYGYTF. Here the CDR3 DNA reads TGTGCCAGCAGTGATCCGAAGGGAATGGGATATGGCTACACCTTC. Complete variable domain (other parts from reference TRBV2 and TRBJ1-2): EPEVTQTPSHQVTQMGQEVILRCVPISNHLYFYWYRQILGQKVEFLVSFYNNEISEKSEIFDDQFSVERPDGSNFTLKIRSTKLEDSAMYFCASSDPKGMGYGYTFGSGTRLTVV.

The V gene is TRBV7-6, the J gene TRBJ1-1; TRBD1 matches 12 bases. The CDR3 consists of 17 residues. Germline values: CDR1 SGHVS, CDR2 FNYEAQ. The V segment lost 4 bases and the J segment 3 bases; nucleotides outside the gene matches: 9. This chain's CDR3 is CASSSGTGGSGDTEAFF. CDR3 in DNA: TGTGCCAGCAGCTCCGGGACAGGGGGCTCAGGGGACACTGAAGCTTTCTTT.

This rearrangement joins TRBV27 to TRBJ2-5, with 8 bases that match TRBD2. Germline V gene lookup returns CDR1 MNHEY and CDR2 SMNVEV (reference sequence). Trimming at V came to 6 bases and at J to 5 bases, leaving 8 bases not matched to a gene. The CDR3 has 14 amino acids. The CDR3 DNA is TGTGCCAGCAGGTCACTAGGCGGGGGGGAGACCCAGTACTTC. This encodes CASRSLGGGETQYF.

The chain employs TRBV24-1 and TRBJ1-5; D not resolved. The CDR3 is 12 residues long. V lost 0 bases to trimming and J lost 10 bases, with 6 bases between them. From germline, CDR1 is KGHDR and CDR2 SFDVKD. This CDR3 is CATSDLGGPQHF. DNA for the CDR3: TGTGCCACCAGTGATTTGGGTGGTCCCCAGCATTTT.

CDR3: CASSLREDRGNEQFF. CDR3 coding DNA: TGTGCCAGCAGCTTAAGAGAGGACAGGGGGAATGAGCAGTTCTTC. The genes are TRBV7-3 and TRBJ2-1; 10 positions agree with TRBD1. Losses at the gene ends were 1 base for V and 7 bases for J; bases not matched to a gene: 4. This CDR3 comprises 15 residues. Germline CDR1 SGHTA, CDR2 FQGTGA.

This clone was picked up a small number of times. The chain employs TRBV3-1 (or the pseudogene TRBV3-2) and TRBJ1-3, with unresolved D. The V end lost 3 bases, the J end lost 7 bases, and 16 bases lay between the germline ends. The CDR3 is 15 amino acids. In germline, CDR1 is LGHDT, CDR2 YNNKEL (reference sequence). CDR3 bases: TGTGCCAGCAGCCATTCTCTACGGACCGGGAACACCATATATTTT. Its protein is CASSHSLRTGNTIYF.

The chain combines TRBV7-9 with TRBJ2-7, with D perhaps TRBD1 (6 bases). Per germline, CDR1 SEHNR and CDR2 FQNEAQ (reference sequence). The CDR3 consists of 15 residues. The V end lost 4 bases, the J end lost 2 bases, and 15 bases lay between the germline ends. CDR3 sequence: CASSSAGTQPYEQYF. CDR3 DNA: TGTGCCAGCAGCTCCGCCGGGACACAACCCTACGAGCAGTACTTC.

The chain couples TRBV5-1 to TRBJ1-2, with 12 bases matching TRBD1. Trimming removed 3 bases from V and 6 bases from J; junction bases left unmatched: 12. Germline V gene data show CDR1 as SGHRS and CDR2 as YFSETQ. This CDR3 contains 17 residues. The CDR3 DNA reads TGCGCCAGCAGCTCCACGCCCCCGGGACAGGGGGCGCATGGCTACACCTTC. It translates to CASSSTPPGQGAHGYTF.

This clone was seen only once. The chain has TRBV9 and TRBJ1-1; TRBD1 is a possible D gene (5 bases). The CDR3 has 20 residues. V was clipped by 4 bases and J by 0 bases, with 28 bases between them. Per the germline V gene, CDR1 is SGDLS and CDR2 is YYNGEE. CDR3 sequence: CASSSEVKGARPGMNTEAFF. For the CDR3, the DNA is TGTGCCAGCAGCTCCGAAGTGAAAGGGGCCCGACCAGGGATGAACACTGAAGCTTTCTTT. The full variable domain, rest sourced from reference TRBV9 and TRBJ1-1, is DSGVTQTPKHLITATGQRVTLRCSPRSGDLSVYWYQQSLDQGLQFLIQYYNGEERAKGNILERFSAQQFPDLHSELNLSSLELGDSALYFCASSSEVKGARPGMNTEAFFGQGTRLTVV.

The DNA for the CDR3 is TGTGCCAGCAGCCCACGACAGGGAGCCCTCACCGGGGAGCTGTTTTTT. Its protein is CASSPRQGALTGELFF. V is TRBV7-9 and J is TRBJ2-2; TRBD1 matches 7 bases. The CDR3 sequence is 16 residues long. V was clipped by 5 bases and J by 4 bases; unmatched bases: 10. Germline CDR1 reads SEHNR; CDR2 reads FQNEAQ (reference sequence).

This clone was picked up one time. This rearrangement joins TRBV4-1 to TRBJ2-3, with 9 bases matching TRBD2. V shed 1 base, J shed 6 bases, and the junction held 14 bases outside the gene matches. This CDR3 is built from 18 residues. The germline V gene has CDR1 MGHRA and CDR2 YSYEKL. CDR3 residues: CASSQATQKGGGADTQYF. The CDR3 DNA is TGCGCCAGCAGCCAAGCCACTCAAAAGGGCGGGGGGGCGGATACGCAGTATTTT.

This rearrangement joins TRBV9 to TRBJ2-1, with 8 bases fitting TRBD1. After removal of 3 bases from V and 6 bases from J, the junction contained 11 bases not matched to a gene. Germline V gene lookup returns CDR1 SGDLS and CDR2 YYNGEE. This CDR3 has 16 residues. This chain's CDR3 is CASSARQGNWGNEQFF. The CDR3 DNA reads as TGTGCCAGCAGCGCTCGACAGGGGAATTGGGGCAATGAGCAGTTCTTC.

This chain links TRBV4-1 with TRBJ1-2, with 7 bases that match TRBD1. The CDR3 runs to 16 residues. Germline lookup yields CDR1 MGHRA and CDR2 YSYEKL. Trimming at V came to 1 base and at J to 8 bases, leaving 13 bases not matched to a gene. DNA for the CDR3: TGCGCCAGCAGCCAAGCATCAGGGGGTGGTTATGGCGGCTACACCTTC. Protein sequence: CASSQASGGGYGGYTF.

This clone has just a few counts. The chain joins TRBV27 to TRBJ1-5; TRBD1 matches at 7 bases. Trimming at V came to 7 bases and at J to 7 bases, leaving 10 bases not matched to a gene. From germline, CDR1 is MNHEY and CDR2 SMNVEV (reference sequence). This CDR3 is 14 amino acids long. CDR3 coding DNA: TGTGCCAGCACGGGGCTCAGGGGGGGCCAGCCCCAGCATTTT. Protein product: CASTGLRGGQPQHF.

The rearrangement links TRBV19 to TRBJ2-7; TRBD2 agrees at 8 bases. Trimming cost V 3 bases and J 3 bases; bases outside gene matches: 1. The CDR3 covers 13 residues. The germline V gene encodes CDR1 LNHDA and CDR2 SQIVND (reference sequence). CDR3 DNA: TGTGCCAGTAGTATCACTAGCGGCTACGAGCAGTACTTC. Translation gives CASSITSGYEQYF.

The chain joins TRBV6-5 to TRBJ2-7; no clear D. CDR3 length: 11 residues. CDR1 is MNHEY, CDR2 SVGAGI, per germline. The ends were cut back, 6 bases at V and 6 bases at J, with 9 bases in the middle. The CDR3 sequence: CASSRSSEQYF. CDR3 nucleotide sequence: TGTGCCAGCAGCAGGAGCAGCGAGCAGTACTTC.

The V call is TRBV15, the J call TRBJ2-2, with D perhaps matching TRBD1 (5 bases). Trimming took off 0 bases at V and 4 bases at J, with 9 bases between the two ends. The CDR3 loop spans 15 amino acids. Germline CDR1 LNHNV, CDR2 YYDKDF (reference sequence). CDR3 bases: TGTGCCACCAGCAGAGACAGGGCATTCACCGGGGAGCTGTTTTTT. Encoded protein: CATSRDRAFTGELFF.

V and J are TRBV19 and TRBJ2-5, with 9 bases matching TRBD2. This CDR3 contains 15 residues. CDR1 LNHDA and CDR2 SQIVND come from the germline V gene (reference sequence). The junction had 8 bases not matched to a gene; V was cut back by 5 bases and J by 4 bases. The CDR3 sequence: CASSQQLAGAETQYF. CDR3 nucleotides: TGTGCCAGTAGTCAACAACTAGCGGGCGCAGAGACCCAGTACTTC. Drawing the rest from reference TRBV19 and TRBJ2-5, the complete variable domain is DGGITQSPKYLFRKEGQNVTLSCEQNLNHDAMYWYRQDPGQGLRLIYYSQIVNDFQKGDIAEGYSVSREKKESFPLTVTSAQKNPTAFYLCASSQQLAGAETQYFGPGTRLLVL.

V and J are TRBV3-1 (or the pseudogene TRBV3-2) and TRBJ2-7; unclear D gene. The CDR3 has 12 amino acids. Per germline, CDR1 LGHDT and CDR2 YNNKEL (reference sequence). Trimming took 5 bases from V and 5 from J, leaving 10 bases between them. Here the CDR3 reads CASSSVPHEQYF. CDR3 sequence (DNA): TGTGCCAGCAGCTCGGTCCCTCACGAGCAGTACTTC.

The J gene is TRBJ2-7, the V gene TRBV20-1; the D gene is possibly TRBD2 (6 bases). V was shortened by 3 bases and J by 1 base, with 13 bases between the two germline ends. The CDR3 is 14 amino acids. Germline V lookup: CDR1 DFQATT, CDR2 SNEGSKA (reference sequence). This chain's CDR3 is CSASGLANSYEQYF. CDR3 sequence (DNA): TGCAGTGCTAGTGGCCTAGCGAATTCCTACGAGCAGTACTTC.

The chain carries TRBV5-6 and TRBJ2-2; 7 nucleotides agree with TRBD1. Germline V gene lookup returns CDR1 SGHDT and CDR2 YYEEEE. Unmatched junction bases numbered 8, after V lost 2 bases and J lost 4 bases. This CDR3 contains 16 residues. In DNA, the CDR3 is TGTGCCAGCAGCTTAACGACAGGGAAGGGCACCGGGGAGCTGTTTTTT. Translated, it gives CASSLTTGKGTGELFF.

The rearrangement uses TRBV6-2 or TRBV6-3 and TRBJ1-5, with D unresolved. Trimming removed 5 bases from V and 4 bases from J, with 15 bases in between. There are 15 residues in the CDR3. Germline V gene data show CDR1 as MNHEY and CDR2 as SVGEGT. The CDR3 loop is CASSRDMTGNQPQHF. The CDR3, as DNA: TGTGCCAGCAGTCGAGACATGACGGGAAATCAGCCCCAGCATTTT.

The chain has TRBV4-1 and TRBJ2-5; unclear D gene. Trimming cost V 7 bases and J 0 bases, with 15 bases left between them. Germline V gene data show CDR1 as MGHRA and CDR2 as YSYEKL. This CDR3 is built from 15 residues. The CDR3 DNA reads as TGCGCCAGCAACCCTCTGTTCCGGGACCAAGAGACCCAGTACTTC. This gives the protein CASNPLFRDQETQYF.

The rearrangement links TRBV27 to TRBJ1-5, with 8 bases aligning to TRBD1. Germline CDR1 and CDR2: MNHEY and SMNVEV (reference sequence). J was trimmed by 0 bases and V by 5 bases; bases with no gene match: 6. This CDR3 has 16 amino acids. CDR3 sequence: CASSPTGAYSNQPQHF. The CDR3 coding sequence is TGTGCCAGCAGTCCGACAGGGGCTTATAGCAATCAGCCCCAGCATTTT.

This chain joins TRBV19 and TRBJ2-1; 8 positions match TRBD2. From germline, CDR1 is LNHDA and CDR2 SQIVND (reference sequence). V dropped 5 bases and J dropped 7; count of bases not matched to a gene: 7. The CDR3 is 14 residues long. The CDR3 region has the DNA TGTGCCAGTAGTCCTACCGAGCGGGGGAATGAGCAGTTCTTC. Protein sequence: CASSPTERGNEQFF. The variable domain in full, with the rest retrieved from reference TRBV19 and TRBJ2-1, is DGGITQSPKYLFRKEGQNVTLSCEQNLNHDAMYWYRQDPGQGLRLIYYSQIVNDFQKGDIAEGYSVSREKKESFPLTVTSAQKNPTAFYLCASSPTERGNEQFFGPGTRLTVL.

This clone has only a few counts. The chain carries TRBV7-9 and TRBJ1-5, with D uncertain. The germline V gene encodes CDR1 SEHNR and CDR2 FQNEAQ (reference sequence). This CDR3 contains 14 residues. Trimming removed 1 base from V and 5 bases from J, with 9 bases in between. As DNA, the CDR3 is TGTGCCAGCAGCTTAGGGGCCGAGGATCAGCCCCAGCATTTT. It specifies CASSLGAEDQPQHF.

The chain is built from TRBV6-2 or TRBV6-3 and TRBJ1-5, with D hard to call. Germline V gene data show CDR1 as MNHEY and CDR2 as SVGEGT. Trimming took 6 bases from V and 2 from J, leaving 11 bases between them. The length of the CDR3 is 14 residues. In nucleotides, the CDR3 is TGTGCCAGCAGCTTACTCGGGGGCAATCAGCCCCAGCATTTT. It specifies CASSLLGGNQPQHF.

This sequence joins TRBV5-1 and TRBJ2-5; 11 nucleotides agree with TRBD2. Germline V gene data show CDR1 as SGHRS and CDR2 as YFSETQ. The length of the CDR3 is 17 residues. Losses at the gene ends were 3 bases for V and 4 bases for J; bases not matched to a gene: 11. The CDR3: CASSWRLAGGRVETQYF. The CDR3 DNA is TGCGCCAGCAGCTGGAGGCTAGCGGGGGGCCGGGTAGAGACCCAGTACTTC.